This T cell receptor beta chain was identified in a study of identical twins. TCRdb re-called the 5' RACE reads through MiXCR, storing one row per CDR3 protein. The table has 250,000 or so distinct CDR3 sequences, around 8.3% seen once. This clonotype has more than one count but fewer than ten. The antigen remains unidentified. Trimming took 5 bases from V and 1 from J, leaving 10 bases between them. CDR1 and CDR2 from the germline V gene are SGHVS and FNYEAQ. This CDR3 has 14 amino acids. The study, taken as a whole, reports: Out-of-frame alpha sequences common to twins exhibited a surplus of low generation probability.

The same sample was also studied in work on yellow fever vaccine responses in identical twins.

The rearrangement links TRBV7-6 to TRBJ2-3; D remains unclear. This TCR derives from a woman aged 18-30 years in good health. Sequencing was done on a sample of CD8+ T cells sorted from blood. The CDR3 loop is CASSTRQGTDTQYF. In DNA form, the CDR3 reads TGTGCCAGCAGCACCCGTCAGGGCACAGATACGCAGTATTTT.